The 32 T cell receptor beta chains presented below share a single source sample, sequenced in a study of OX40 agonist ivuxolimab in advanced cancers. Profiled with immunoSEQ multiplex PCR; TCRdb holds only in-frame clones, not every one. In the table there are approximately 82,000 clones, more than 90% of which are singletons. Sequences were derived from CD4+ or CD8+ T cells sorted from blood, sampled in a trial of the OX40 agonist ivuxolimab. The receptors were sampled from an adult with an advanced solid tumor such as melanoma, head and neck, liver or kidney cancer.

DNA of the CDR3: TGTGCTAGCGAGTCCAGCGAGCAGTACTTC. Amino acid sequence: CASESSEQYF. The rearrangement uses TRBV7-7 and TRBJ2-7, with D possibly being TRBD2 (5 bases). Germline V gene sequence: CDR1 SSHAT, CDR2 FNYEAQ (reference sequence). CDR3 length equals 10 residues. The whole variable domain, remainder taken from reference TRBV7-7 and TRBJ2-7, is GAGVSQSPRYKVTKRGQDVTLRCDPISSHATLYWYQQALGQGPEFLTYFNYEAQPDKSGLPSDRFSAERPEGSISTLTIQRTEQRDSAMYRCASESSEQYFGPGTRLTVT.

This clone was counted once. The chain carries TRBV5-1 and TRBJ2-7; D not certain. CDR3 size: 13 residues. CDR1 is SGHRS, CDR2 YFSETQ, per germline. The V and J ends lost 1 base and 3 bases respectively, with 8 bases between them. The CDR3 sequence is CASSLRADYEQYF. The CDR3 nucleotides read TGCGCCAGCAGCTTGAGGGCTGACTACGAGCAGTACTTC.

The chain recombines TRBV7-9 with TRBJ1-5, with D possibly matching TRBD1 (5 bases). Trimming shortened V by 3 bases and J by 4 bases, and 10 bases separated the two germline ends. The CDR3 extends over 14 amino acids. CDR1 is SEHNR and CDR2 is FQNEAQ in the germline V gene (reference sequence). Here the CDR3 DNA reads TGTGCCAGCAGCTTTGTAGGGGATAATCAGCCCCAGCATTTT. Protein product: CASSFVGDNQPQHF.

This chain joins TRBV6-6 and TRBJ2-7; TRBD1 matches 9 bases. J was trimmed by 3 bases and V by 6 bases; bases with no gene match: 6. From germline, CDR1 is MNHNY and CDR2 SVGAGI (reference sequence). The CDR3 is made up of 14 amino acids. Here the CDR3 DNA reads TGTGCCAGCAGGCAGGGACAGGGCTACTACGAGCAGTACTTC. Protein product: CASRQGQGYYEQYF.

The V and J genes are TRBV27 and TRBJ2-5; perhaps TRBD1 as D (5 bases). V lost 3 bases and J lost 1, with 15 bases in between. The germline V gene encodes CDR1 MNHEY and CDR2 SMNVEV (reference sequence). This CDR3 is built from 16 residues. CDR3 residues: CASSFLGQGVQETQYF. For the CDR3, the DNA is TGTGCCAGCAGTTTTCTTGGGCAGGGCGTCCAAGAGACCCAGTACTTC.

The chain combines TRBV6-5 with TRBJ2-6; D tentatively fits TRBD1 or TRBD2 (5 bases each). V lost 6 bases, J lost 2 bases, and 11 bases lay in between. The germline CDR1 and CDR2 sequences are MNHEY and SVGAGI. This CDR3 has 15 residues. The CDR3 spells CASSPGATGANVLTF. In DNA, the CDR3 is TGTGCCAGCAGCCCCGGGGCGACTGGGGCCAACGTCCTGACTTTC.

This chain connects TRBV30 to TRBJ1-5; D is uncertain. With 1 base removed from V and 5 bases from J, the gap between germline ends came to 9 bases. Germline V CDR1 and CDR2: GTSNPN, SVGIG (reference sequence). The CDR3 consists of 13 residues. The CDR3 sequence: CAWSAGLDQPQHF. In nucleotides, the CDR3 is TGTGCCTGGAGTGCTGGGCTCGATCAGCCCCAGCATTTT.

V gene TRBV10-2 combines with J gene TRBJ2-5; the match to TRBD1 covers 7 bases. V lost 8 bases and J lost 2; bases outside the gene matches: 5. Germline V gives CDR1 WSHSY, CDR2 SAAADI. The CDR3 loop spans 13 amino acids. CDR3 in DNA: TGCGCCAGCGCAGGGGGTCAGCAAGAGACCCAGTACTTC. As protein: CASAGGQQETQYF.

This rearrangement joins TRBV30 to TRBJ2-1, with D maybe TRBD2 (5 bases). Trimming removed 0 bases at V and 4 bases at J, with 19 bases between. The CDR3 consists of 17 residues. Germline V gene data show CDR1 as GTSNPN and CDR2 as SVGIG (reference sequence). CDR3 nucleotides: TGTGCCTGGAGTGTACGCACGGGAATTCCGAGGTACAATGAGCAGTTCTTC. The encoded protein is CAWSVRTGIPRYNEQFF.

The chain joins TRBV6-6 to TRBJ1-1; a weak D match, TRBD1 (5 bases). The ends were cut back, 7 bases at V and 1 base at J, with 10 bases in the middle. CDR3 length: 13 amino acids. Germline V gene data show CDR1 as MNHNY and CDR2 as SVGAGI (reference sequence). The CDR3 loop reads CASKRGQNTEAFF. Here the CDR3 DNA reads TGTGCCAGCAAGAGGGGCCAGAACACTGAAGCTTTCTTT.

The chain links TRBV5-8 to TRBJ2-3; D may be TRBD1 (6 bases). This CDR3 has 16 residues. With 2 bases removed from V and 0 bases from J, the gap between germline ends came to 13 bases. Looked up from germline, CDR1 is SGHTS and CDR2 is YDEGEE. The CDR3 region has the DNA TGTGCCAGCAGCTTAAGGGGGAGTGCTAGCACAGATACGCAGTATTTT. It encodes CASSLRGSASTDTQYF.

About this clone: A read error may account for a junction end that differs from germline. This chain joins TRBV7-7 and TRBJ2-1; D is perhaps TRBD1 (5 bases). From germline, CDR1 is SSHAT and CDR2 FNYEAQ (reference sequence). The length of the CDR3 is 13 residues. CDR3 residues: CASSLAGADEQFF. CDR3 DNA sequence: TGTGCTAGCAGCTTAGCTGGGGCCGATGAGCAGTTCTTC.

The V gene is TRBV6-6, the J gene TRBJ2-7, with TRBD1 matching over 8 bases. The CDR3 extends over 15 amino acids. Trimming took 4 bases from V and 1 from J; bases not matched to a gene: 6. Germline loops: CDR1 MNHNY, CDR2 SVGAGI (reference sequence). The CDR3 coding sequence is TGTGCCAGCAGTTTCTCCGGGACAGGATCCTACGAGCAGTACTTC. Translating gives CASSFSGTGSYEQYF.

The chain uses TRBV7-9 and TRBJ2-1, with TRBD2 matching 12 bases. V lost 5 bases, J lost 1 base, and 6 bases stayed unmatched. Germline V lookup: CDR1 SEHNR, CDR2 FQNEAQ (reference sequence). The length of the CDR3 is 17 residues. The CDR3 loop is CASSQGGLAGSYNEQFF. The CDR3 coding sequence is TGTGCCAGCAGCCAGGGGGGACTAGCGGGTTCCTACAATGAGCAGTTCTTC.

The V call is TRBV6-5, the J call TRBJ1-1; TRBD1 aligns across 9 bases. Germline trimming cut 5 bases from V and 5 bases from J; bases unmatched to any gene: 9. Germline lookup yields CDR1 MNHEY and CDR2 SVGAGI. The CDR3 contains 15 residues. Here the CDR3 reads CASSHGTGWRTEAFF. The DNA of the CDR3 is TGTGCCAGCAGTCACGGGACAGGGTGGAGGACTGAAGCTTTCTTT.

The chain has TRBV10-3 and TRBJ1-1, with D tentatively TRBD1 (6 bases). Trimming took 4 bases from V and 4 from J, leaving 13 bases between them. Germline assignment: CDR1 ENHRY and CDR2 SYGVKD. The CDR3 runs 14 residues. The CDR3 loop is CAISAGQGITEAFF. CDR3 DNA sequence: TGTGCCATCAGTGCGGGGCAGGGGATCACTGAAGCTTTCTTT.

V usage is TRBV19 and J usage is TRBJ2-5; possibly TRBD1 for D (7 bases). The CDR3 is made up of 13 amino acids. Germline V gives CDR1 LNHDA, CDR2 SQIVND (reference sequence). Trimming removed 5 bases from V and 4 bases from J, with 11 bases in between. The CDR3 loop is CASSEEGAETQYF. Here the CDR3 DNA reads TGTGCCAGTAGTGAGGAGGGGGCAGAGACCCAGTACTTC.

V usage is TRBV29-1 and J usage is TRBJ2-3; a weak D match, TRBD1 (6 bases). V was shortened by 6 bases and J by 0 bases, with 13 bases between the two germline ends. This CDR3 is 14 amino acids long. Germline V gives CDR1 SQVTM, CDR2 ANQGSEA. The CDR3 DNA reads TGCAGCGTCGGGACATCGATAAGCACAGATACGCAGTATTTT. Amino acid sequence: CSVGTSISTDTQYF.

The chain's CDR3 is CSVEGLRPRPYEQYF. CDR3 DNA sequence: TGCAGCGTTGAAGGACTTAGGCCAAGACCCTACGAGCAGTACTTC. The chain has TRBV29-1 and TRBJ2-7; D call uncertain. Germline CDR1 and CDR2: SQVTM and ANQGSEA. Trimming took off 1 base at V and 2 bases at J, with 15 bases between the two ends. This CDR3 is 15 amino acids long.

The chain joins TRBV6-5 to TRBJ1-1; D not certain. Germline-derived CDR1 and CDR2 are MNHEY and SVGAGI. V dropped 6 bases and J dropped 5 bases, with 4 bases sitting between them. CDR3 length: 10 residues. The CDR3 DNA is TGTGCCAGCAGCAGGACTGAAGCTTTCTTT. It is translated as CASSRTEAFF.

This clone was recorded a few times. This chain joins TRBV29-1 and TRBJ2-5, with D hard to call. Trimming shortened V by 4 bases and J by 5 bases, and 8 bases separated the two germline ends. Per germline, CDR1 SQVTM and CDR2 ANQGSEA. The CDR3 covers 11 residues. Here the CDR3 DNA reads TGCAGCGTTGTACAGCTCGAGACCCAGTACTTC. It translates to CSVVQLETQYF.

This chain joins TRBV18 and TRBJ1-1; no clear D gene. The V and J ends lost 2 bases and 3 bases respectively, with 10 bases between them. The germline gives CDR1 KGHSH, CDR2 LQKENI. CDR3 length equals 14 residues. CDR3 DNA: TGTGCCAGCTCACCAAATAGCCGGGACACTGAAGCTTTCTTT. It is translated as CASSPNSRDTEAFF.

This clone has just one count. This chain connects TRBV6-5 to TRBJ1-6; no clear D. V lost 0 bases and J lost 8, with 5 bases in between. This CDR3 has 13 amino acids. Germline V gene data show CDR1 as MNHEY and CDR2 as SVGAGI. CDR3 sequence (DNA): TGTGCCAGCAGTTACTCTGGGGATTCACCCCTCCACTTT. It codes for CASSYSGDSPLHF.

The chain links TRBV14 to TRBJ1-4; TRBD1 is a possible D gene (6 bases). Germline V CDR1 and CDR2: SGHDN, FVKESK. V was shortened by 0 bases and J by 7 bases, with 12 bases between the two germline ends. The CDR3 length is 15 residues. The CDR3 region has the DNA TGTGCCAGCAGCCAAGAGGGCCGCAGGGGTGAAAAACTGTTTTTT. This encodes CASSQEGRRGEKLFF. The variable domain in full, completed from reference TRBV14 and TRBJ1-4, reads EAGVTQFPSHSVIEKGQTVTLRCDPISGHDNLYWYRRVMGKEIKFLLHFVKESKQDESGMPNNRFLAERTGGTYSTLKVQPAELEDSGVYFCASSQEGRRGEKLFFGSGTQLSVL.

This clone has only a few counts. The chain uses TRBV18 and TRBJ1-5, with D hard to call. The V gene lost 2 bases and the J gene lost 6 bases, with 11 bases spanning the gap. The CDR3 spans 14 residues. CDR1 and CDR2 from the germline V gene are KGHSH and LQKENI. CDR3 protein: CASSPGEVPQPQHF. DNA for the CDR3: TGTGCCAGCTCACCAGGCGAGGTTCCTCAGCCCCAGCATTTT.

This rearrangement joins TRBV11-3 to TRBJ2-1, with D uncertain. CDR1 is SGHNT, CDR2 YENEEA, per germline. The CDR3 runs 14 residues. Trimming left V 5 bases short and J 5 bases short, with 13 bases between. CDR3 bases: TGTGCCAGCAGCCTCACCGTCTGGGACAATGAGCAGTTCTTC. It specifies CASSLTVWDNEQFF.

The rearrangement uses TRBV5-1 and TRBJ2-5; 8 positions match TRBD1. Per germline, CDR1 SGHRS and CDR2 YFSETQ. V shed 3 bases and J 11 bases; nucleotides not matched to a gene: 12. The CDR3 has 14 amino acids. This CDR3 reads CASSWAQSQGEQYF. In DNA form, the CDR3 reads TGCGCCAGCAGCTGGGCCCAATCACAGGGGGAGCAGTACTTC.

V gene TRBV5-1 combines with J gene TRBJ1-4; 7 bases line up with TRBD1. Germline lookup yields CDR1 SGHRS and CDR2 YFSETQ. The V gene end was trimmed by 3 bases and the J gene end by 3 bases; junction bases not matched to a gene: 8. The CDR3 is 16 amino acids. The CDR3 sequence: CASSWAPGTANEKLFF. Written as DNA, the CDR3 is TGCGCCAGCAGCTGGGCTCCCGGGACAGCTAATGAAAAACTGTTTTTT.

The CDR3 region has the DNA TGTGCCAGCAGCTTAAGAAGTCTTCAAGAGACCCAGTACTTC. It yields the protein CASSLRSLQETQYF. The rearrangement joins TRBV7-9 to TRBJ2-5; D call uncertain. This CDR3 is built from 14 residues. V lost 2 bases and J 2 bases, leaving 9 bases between the germline ends. CDR1 and CDR2 from the germline V gene are SEHNR and FQNEAQ (reference sequence).

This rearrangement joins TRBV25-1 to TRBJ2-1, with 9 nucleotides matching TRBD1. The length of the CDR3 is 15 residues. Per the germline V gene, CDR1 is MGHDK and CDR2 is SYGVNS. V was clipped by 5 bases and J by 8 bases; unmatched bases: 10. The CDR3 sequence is CASSQAGTGSHEQFF. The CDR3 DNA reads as TGTGCCAGCAGTCAAGCCGGGACAGGGTCGCATGAGCAGTTCTTC. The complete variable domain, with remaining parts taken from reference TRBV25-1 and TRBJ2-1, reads EADIYQTPRYLVIGTGKKITLECSQTMGHDKMYWYQQDPGMELHLIHYSYGVNSTEKGDLSSESTVSRIRTEHFPLTLESARPSHTSQYLCASSQAGTGSHEQFFGPGTRLTVL.

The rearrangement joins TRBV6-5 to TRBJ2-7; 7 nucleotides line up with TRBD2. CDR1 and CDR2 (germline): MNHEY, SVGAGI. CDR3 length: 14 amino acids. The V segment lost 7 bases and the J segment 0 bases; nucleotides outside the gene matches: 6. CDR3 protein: CASNPGGTSYEQYF. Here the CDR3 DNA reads TGTGCCAGCAACCCCGGGGGGACCTCCTACGAGCAGTACTTC.

For the CDR3, the DNA is TGTGCCAGCAGTCAATCAGGGAGCGGAAACACCATATATTTT. Translation gives CASSQSGSGNTIYF. The J gene is TRBJ1-3, the V gene TRBV6-6; possible D gene TRBD1, 5 bases. V lost 5 bases and J 4 bases, leaving 12 bases between the germline ends. The CDR3 consists of 14 residues. Germline CDR1 reads MNHNY; CDR2 reads SVGAGI (reference sequence).